This entry lists 10 T cell receptor beta chains sequenced from one sample in a study of cytomegalovirus exposure and HLA in healthy donors. Vbeta (60) and Jbeta (13) primers were used in the PCR. Sequencing used immunoSEQ multiplex PCR; TCRdb keeps in-frame clones, though not all of them. Here the sample spans 75,000 to 90,000 clones, 72% being singletons. The sequenced sample was PBMCs. The source of these receptors is a woman between 40 and 55 years old in good health and CMV-seropositive.

V gene TRBV15 combines with J gene TRBJ1-6; no definite D call. From germline, CDR1 is LNHNV and CDR2 YYDKDF (reference sequence). This CDR3 is built from 13 residues. V lost 3 bases and J 4 bases, leaving 4 bases between the germline ends. The CDR3 spells CATSRTYNSPLHF. The CDR3 coding sequence is TGTGCCACCAGCAGGACTTATAATTCACCCCTCCACTTT.

This clone occurred a few times. V is TRBV5-4 and J is TRBJ2-3; TRBD1 aligns across 9 bases. This CDR3 is built from 15 residues. The V gene end was trimmed by 0 bases and the J gene end by 3 bases; junction bases not matched to a gene: 2. Germline CDR1 and CDR2: SGHNT and YYREEE (reference sequence). CDR3 DNA: TGTGCCAGCAGCTTGGGGACAGGGGAGACAGATACGCAGTATTTT. Protein sequence: CASSLGTGETDTQYF.

The chain couples TRBV4-1 to TRBJ2-5; 8 bases match TRBD1. The J call is doubtful: the DNA matches TRBJ2-7 better. The CDR3 is 15 residues long. Germline lookup yields CDR1 MGHRA and CDR2 YSYEKL. The CDR3 coding sequence is TGCGCCAGCAGCCAAGATCAGGGGGCCGGTAACGAGCAGTACTTC. It specifies CASSQDQGAGNEQYF.

V gene TRBV28 combines with J gene TRBJ1-5, with 7 positions matching TRBD1. Germline CDR1 MDHEN, CDR2 SYDVKM. The CDR3 runs 15 residues. Unmatched junction bases numbered 8, after V lost 5 bases and J lost 4 bases. The CDR3 spells CASSRGDRDNQPQHF. The CDR3 DNA reads TGTGCCAGCAGTCGAGGAGACAGGGATAATCAGCCCCAGCATTTT.

This chain links TRBV7-8 with TRBJ1-5; possibly TRBD1 for D (5 bases). Trimming pared 5 bases from V and 4 bases from J, leaving 18 bases between. There are 16 residues in the CDR3. CDR1 and CDR2 from the germline V gene are SGHVS and FQNEAQ. CDR3 region: CASSLKIVGVNQPQHF. The DNA for the CDR3 is TGTGCCAGCAGCCTAAAAATAGTAGGGGTAAATCAGCCCCAGCATTTT.

V is TRBV18 and J is TRBJ2-2; TRBD2 is a possible D gene (6 bases). Germline assignment: CDR1 KGHSH and CDR2 LQKENI. Trimming cost V 3 bases and J 3 bases, with 11 bases left between them. This CDR3 spans 15 amino acids. CDR3: CASSPAGFHTGELFF. CDR3 coding DNA: TGTGCCAGCTCACCCGCGGGGTTCCACACCGGGGAGCTGTTTTTT.

This clone was detected a few times. The chain joins TRBV5-1 to TRBJ2-2; 7 bases align to TRBD1. Germline V gene sequence: CDR1 SGHRS, CDR2 YFSETQ. The V segment lost 5 bases and the J segment 2 bases; nucleotides outside the gene matches: 6. CDR3 length: 15 residues. CDR3 nucleotides: TGCGCCAGCAGGAGAGGGACAGTTAACACCGGGGAGCTGTTTTTT. It translates to CASRRGTVNTGELFF. Complete variable domain (other parts from reference TRBV5-1 and TRBJ2-2): KAGVTQTPRYLIKTRGQQVTLSCSPISGHRSVSWYQQTPGQGLQFLFEYFSETQRNKGNFPGRFSGRQFSNSRSEMNVSTLELGDSALYLCASRRGTVNTGELFFGEGSRLTVL.

The rearrangement links TRBV10-3 to TRBJ2-7, with 9 bases aligning to TRBD1. The CDR3 covers 14 residues. CDR1 ENHRY and CDR2 SYGVKD come from the germline V gene. With V trimmed by 8 bases and J by 4 bases, 9 bases remained unmatched. The DNA for the CDR3 is TGTGCCATCGCTTCGGGACAGGGTAATTACGAGCAGTACTTC. Its protein product is CAIASGQGNYEQYF.

The chain combines TRBV18 with TRBJ1-4, with D unclear. The CDR3 spans 14 residues. Per the germline V gene, CDR1 is KGHSH and CDR2 is LQKENI. Between the trimmed V and J ends, which lost 3 bases and 2 bases, there was a span of 7 bases. CDR3 amino acids: CASSPGVTNEKLFF. The CDR3 DNA reads as TGTGCCAGCTCACCGGGAGTCACTAATGAAAAACTGTTTTTT.

This clone was observed at least ten times. The chain links TRBV27 to TRBJ1-1, with 7 bases identical to TRBD1. In germline, CDR1 is MNHEY, CDR2 SMNVEV (reference sequence). The CDR3 sequence is 14 residues long. J gave up 4 bases and V 4 bases, and 6 bases lay outside the gene matches. CDR3 DNA sequence: TGTGCCAGCAGTTATCACAGGGGAGGCACTGAAGCTTTCTTT. The encoded protein is CASSYHRGGTEAFF.